The following is a TCR beta chain sequence with its context. The antigen this receptor binds is unknown. No quality values exist for individual bases; no much larger clone is one base distant. Library method: the immunoSEQ multiplex PCR assay. For the multiplex PCR, a mixture combining 60 forward primers for TCR Vbeta segments and 13 reverse primers for TCR Jbeta segments was used. Amplification of the CDR3 region of rearranged TCR beta genes was performed with a multiplex PCR assay on genomic DNA. The Illumina HiSeq System was used to sequence the amplified TCR beta libraries as 87-base-pair reads. In the original analysis: Across the 700 or so repertoires, a later analysis counted roughly 77 million unique TCR beta chains, about 10 million of which were shared by at least two donors. A nearest-neighbor algorithm error-corrected the raw reads and collapsed the reads into unique sequences, merging closely related sequences to remove PCR and sequencing errors. V, D and J gene segments were assigned by aligning CDR3 sequences to IMGT reference sequences. For a sequence to be retained, at least a six-nucleotide match to both a V gene segment and a J gene segment was required. Rearrangements were called productive when the CDR3 lacked stop codons and stayed in frame with V and J; all others were non-productive. Following IMGT convention, CDR3 was defined as the stretch from the second conserved V-encoded cysteine up to the conserved J-encoded phenylalanine. Sequences without an unambiguous match to a single V gene segment were excluded from the earlier analysis of about 640 of the donors. In an earlier analysis of approximately 590 of the donors, V segments were called functional above 56.7% productive rearrangements and were called segregating when the between-donor standard deviation exceeded 5%. A statistical classification framework was built to diagnose cytomegalovirus status from the catalog of TCR beta chain sequences. In a later analysis, TCR nucleotide sequences were compared against IMGT/GENE-DB human TR gene sequences so that V and J genes could be assigned. The TCRdist pipeline was used in a later analysis to assign CDR3 sequences and most-parsimonious VDJ recombination scenarios. In a later analysis, each TCR beta chain was defined by its CDR3 amino acid sequence together with its V-gene family, and reads without a unique V-gene family were excluded. To address suspected cross-contamination and a sequencing artifact, a later analysis removed approximately 590 highly shared, low-generation-probability nucleotide sequences. In a later analysis, a clonal expansion index for each public chain was calculated from normalized within-repertoire ranks of inferred template counts. Generation probabilities in a later analysis came from a VDJ recombination model fitted to out-of-frame rearrangements, and those results were checked against IGoR. A later analysis scored TCR-TCR, TCR-HLA and TCR-CMV co-occurrence with hypergeometric tests, applying a repertoire-size bias correction to TCR pairs. In a later analysis, false discovery rates were estimated by permuting HLA or CMV assignments 20 times. A later analysis grouped co-occurring TCRs with DBSCAN, adding TCRdist sequence similarity when clustering within HLA-allele-positive subsets. Repertoires with fewer than 30,000 or more than 120,000 public chains were left out of co-occurrence clustering, as were five repertoires with anomalous nucleotide sharing. TCRdb mirrors the immuneACCESS table, restricted to in-frame sequences. Some clones are absent from its copies; in checked studies, under half trace to an unresolved V gene, and the reason for the others is unknown. The D gene and trimming were derived from the DNA, and the V and J assignments and clone size from that table. For this sample there are approximately 150,000 clones; 9.4% appear just once. The ten top clones hold 1.5% to 2% of the sample.

The cohort comprised some 680 healthy bone marrow donors. All cohort members were sampled while nominally healthy, although unrecorded immune exposures were likely present. The donor tested CMV seronegative and was one of the 352 seronegative cohort members. Each donor provided a peripheral blood sample, and peripheral blood mononuclear cells were used for TCR beta sequencing. Genomic DNA extraction from the blood cell samples was performed with the Qiagen DNeasy Blood Extraction Kit. Reading the germline V gene gives CDR1 MDHEN and CDR2 SYDVKM. Trimming leaves V shorter by 4 bases and J shorter by 2 bases, with the junction holding 11 bases beyond the gene matches. The CDR3 measures 18 amino acids from cysteine to phenylalanine. CDR3 DNA is the only sequence kept; it has 54 bases, read in frame from the first base. The data belong to a study of cytomegalovirus exposure and HLA in healthy donors (TCRdb year 2017). Describing the broader study: An earlier analysis of roughly 500 of the donors reported roughly 270 Gb of sequence data and 117 million unique TCR beta sequences from some 180 million T cells. Rather than drawing on any new phenotypic data, the later analysis identified candidate immune exposures from TCR beta sequences and the way those sequences occurred across donors. In a later genetic analysis, genome-wide SNP genotypes for 398 of the 666 donors were used, and that subset was treated as a discovery cohort. In a later analysis, previously published TCR beta repertoires from about 640 donors were re-analyzed and high-resolution HLA genotyping was added so that TCR occurrence patterns could be studied. The study profiled the T cell repertoires of fewer than 850 subjects by immunosequencing and related them to cytomegalovirus serostatus. The study aimed to test whether cataloging public T cell receptors could reveal signatures of past pathogen exposure. Every repertoire in the discovery cohort had been generated on one and the same sequencing platform. Among the roughly 400 genotyped donors, approximately 77% belonged to the genetic ancestry cluster associated with self-reported Caucasian donors. Among roughly 400 genotyped donors of the cohort, an average of roughly 240,000 unique TCR beta nucleotide sequences were sequenced per donor, roughly 20% of them non-productive. An earlier analysis of around 580 of the donors used high-throughput TCR beta sequencing to judge whether each TCR beta V gene segment behaved as functional or pseudogenic. Because of strong linkage in the cohort, roughly five DR-DQ haplotypes were treated as single units for association and clustering. An early release that covered 640 HLA-typed donors contained 250 to 350 gigabases of sequencing data and about 84 million unique TCR sequences. In addition to the first cohort of approximately 670 subjects, a separate validation cohort of approximately 130 different subjects was used. The number of donors typed differed by locus, with about 629-630 for A, B, C, DRB1 and DQB1, 522 for DQA1, 600 to 610 for DPA1, and around 460 for DPB1. HLA typing included class I and class II loci at four-digit resolution. To predict cytomegalovirus infection status, the study brought together high-throughput TCR immunosequencing, statistical association of individual TCRs with disease status, and machine learning. Donor age, sex, ethnicity and CMV serostatus were compiled together with the repertoire data. Study-level results and caveats: For the cohort, immune exposure information was limited to CMV serostatus. When HLA alleles, especially DR and DQ, strongly co-occurred, attributing TCR associations to individual alleles was difficult. A later analysis found that TCR association rates varied across HLA loci, with DRB1 alleles showing the most associated TCRs and HLA-C alleles the fewest. Linkage disequilibrium might explain the correlated functional status among segregating V segments, but an unknown experimental factor could not be ruled out. An association between a missense DCLRE1C variant and V-gene and J-gene trimming of TCR beta chains was found in a later genetic analysis and replicated in an independent cohort. Because counts were too low, under 20 rarely observed V segments, including chromosome 9 orphons, were left out of the earlier analysis of some 600 of the donors. Because some donors lacked HLA typing at each locus, the association tests relied only on the typed subset. In an earlier analysis of some 500 of the donors, most TCR beta V segments were observed in productive rearrangements about 90% or about 30% of the time, broadly matching IMGT annotations. Most TCR sequences were observed very rarely across donors, whereas some public TCRs were present in many individuals. The classifier was reported to diagnose cytomegalovirus status with high specificity and sensitivity in both the original and validation cohorts. A later genetic analysis reported fewer N-insertions in productive TCRs among donors in an Asian-associated ancestry cluster than the roughly 690-donor mean. A cluster of highly shared sequence variants was judged likely to represent a technical artifact of the sequencing pipeline. According to a later analysis, parvovirus B19, influenza, CMV and Epstein-Barr virus appeared linked to several top co-occurrence clusters. The study gave a list of 150 to 200 TCR beta chains associated with cytomegalovirus. The cohort was sequenced for TCR beta chains only, and without alpha or paired-chain data the features that could be detected were limited. A further reported finding was that TCR beta sequences accurately predicted the HLA-A and HLA-B alleles for most subjects in the first cohort. Some IMGT-functional V segments, including TRBV6-2 and TRBV6-3, could not be told apart with the 87-base-pair reads, so those segments were excluded. Specific HLA alleles were associated with 15,000 to 20,000 TCR beta sequences at a false discovery rate of 0.05 in a later analysis. In vitro tests confirmed that a few of the cytomegalovirus-associated TCR beta chains recognize cytomegalovirus antigens. It was suggested by the authors that the approach could potentially be generalized to other disease states and immunological phenotypes. Roughly uniform sequencing depth across donors was assumed in presence/absence analyses, although this assumption may not hold. Most CMV-associated TCR beta chains appeared to be HLA-restricted in a later analysis, and the HLA associations seemed to be driven largely by CMV exposure. In a later analysis, HLA-associated TCR beta chains were found to be more clonally expanded and to have lower generation probabilities than equally common non-associated chains.

The TCR sequence derives from a male donor in good health and CMV-seronegative. The V gene is TRBV28 and the J gene is TRBJ2-6; TRBD2 agrees with 7 junctional bases. The sequencing sample was made of PBMCs. The CDR3 is CASSSPRGVRAGANVLTF. The DNA is TGTGCCAGCAGTTCGCCCCGGGGGGTAAGAGCTGGGGCCAACGTCCTGACTTTC.